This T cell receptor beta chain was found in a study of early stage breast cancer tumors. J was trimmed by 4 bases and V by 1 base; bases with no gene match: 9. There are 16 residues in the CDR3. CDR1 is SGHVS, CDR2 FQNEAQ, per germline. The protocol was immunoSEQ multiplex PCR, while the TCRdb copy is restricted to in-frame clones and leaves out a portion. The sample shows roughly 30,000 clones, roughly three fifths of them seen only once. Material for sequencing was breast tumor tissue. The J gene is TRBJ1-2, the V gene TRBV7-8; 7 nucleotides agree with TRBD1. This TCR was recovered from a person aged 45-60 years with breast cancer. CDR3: CASSLGPTGSGYGYTF. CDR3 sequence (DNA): TGTGCCAGCAGCTTAGGCCCGACAGGGTCGGGCTATGGCTACACCTTC. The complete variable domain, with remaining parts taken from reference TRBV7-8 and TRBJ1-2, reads GAGVSQSPRYKVAKRGQDVALRCDPISGHVSLFWYQQALGQGPEFLTYFQNEAQLDKSGLPSDRFFAERPEGSVSTLKIQRTQQEDSAVYLCASSLGPTGSGYGYTFGSGTRLTVV.